This T cell receptor beta chain is from a study of T-cell memory formation after mild COVID-19. Trimming left V 4 bases short and J 7 bases short, with 13 bases between. CDR1 MGHRA and CDR2 YSYEKL come from the germline V gene. This CDR3 has 13 residues. Overall study results and limits: CD4+ contracting clones were mainly CM and EM; CD8+ ones, EMRA. Prior to infection, memory already included some responding clones, suggesting cross-reactive memory joined.

With constant-segment primers, 5'RACE yielded cDNA libraries of TCR alpha and TCR beta that carried sample barcodes and UMIs. TCRdb fed the 5' RACE reads into MiXCR, producing one record per CDR3 protein. The table has 250,000 to 300,000 distinct CDR3 sequences, roughly 16% seen once. This clonotype came up a few times. Its specificity is unknown. The chain joins TRBV4-1 to TRBJ1-1; D is possibly TRBD1 (6 bases). Sequencing used PBMCs or a T cell subset sorted from them (not recorded which). This sequence originates from a man between 18 and 29 years old who had mild COVID-19 (a few samples of this study predate the infection). Cell type and time point are not known. The CDR3 loop reads CASSPRRGHEAFF. The CDR3 bases are TGCGCCAGCAGCCCTCGCCGGGGACATGAAGCTTTCTTT.